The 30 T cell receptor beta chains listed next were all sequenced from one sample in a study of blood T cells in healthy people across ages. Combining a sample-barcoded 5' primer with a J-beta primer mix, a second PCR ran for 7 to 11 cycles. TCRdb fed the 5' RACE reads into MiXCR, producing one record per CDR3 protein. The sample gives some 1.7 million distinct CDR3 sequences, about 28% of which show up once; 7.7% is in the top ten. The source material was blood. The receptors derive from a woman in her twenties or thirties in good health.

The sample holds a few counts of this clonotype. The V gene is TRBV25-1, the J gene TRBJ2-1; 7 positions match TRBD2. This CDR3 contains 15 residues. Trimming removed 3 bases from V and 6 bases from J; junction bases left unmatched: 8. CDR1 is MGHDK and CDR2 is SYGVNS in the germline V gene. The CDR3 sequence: CASSDAGVRGNEQFF. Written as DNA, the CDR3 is TGTGCCAGCAGTGATGCGGGGGTTAGGGGCAATGAGCAGTTCTTC. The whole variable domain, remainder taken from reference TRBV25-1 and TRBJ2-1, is EADIYQTPRYLVIGTGKKITLECSQTMGHDKMYWYQQDPGMELHLIHYSYGVNSTEKGDLSSESTVSRIRTEHFPLTLESARPSHTSQYLCASSDAGVRGNEQFFGPGTRLTVL.

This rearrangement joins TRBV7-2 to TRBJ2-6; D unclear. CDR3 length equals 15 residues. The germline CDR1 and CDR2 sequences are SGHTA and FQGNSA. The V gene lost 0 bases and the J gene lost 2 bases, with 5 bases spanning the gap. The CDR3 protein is CTSSLAKTGANVLTF. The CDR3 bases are TGTACCAGCAGCTTAGCTAAGACTGGGGCCAACGTCCTGACTTTC.

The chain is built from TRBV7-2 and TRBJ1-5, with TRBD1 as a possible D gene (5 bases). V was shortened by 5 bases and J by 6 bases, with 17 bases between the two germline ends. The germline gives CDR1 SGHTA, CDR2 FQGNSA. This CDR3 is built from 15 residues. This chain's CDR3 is CASSDGTSKGQPQHF. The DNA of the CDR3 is TGTGCCAGCAGCGACGGGACGTCGAAAGGTCAGCCCCAGCATTTT.

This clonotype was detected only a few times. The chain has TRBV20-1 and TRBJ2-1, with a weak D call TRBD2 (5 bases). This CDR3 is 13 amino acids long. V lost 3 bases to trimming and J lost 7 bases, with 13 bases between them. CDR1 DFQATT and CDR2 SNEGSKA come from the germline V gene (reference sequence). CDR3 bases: TGCAGTGCTAGCGGTCAGTCGGGAAATGAGCAGTTCTTC. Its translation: CSASGQSGNEQFF.

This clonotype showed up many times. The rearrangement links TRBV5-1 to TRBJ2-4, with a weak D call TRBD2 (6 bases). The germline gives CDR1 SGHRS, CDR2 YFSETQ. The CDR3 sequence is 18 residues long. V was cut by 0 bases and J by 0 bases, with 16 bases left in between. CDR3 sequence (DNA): TGCGCCAGCAGCTTGGATCGTGGGACTCCGCTAGCCAAAAACATTCAGTACTTC. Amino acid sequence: CASSLDRGTPLAKNIQYF.

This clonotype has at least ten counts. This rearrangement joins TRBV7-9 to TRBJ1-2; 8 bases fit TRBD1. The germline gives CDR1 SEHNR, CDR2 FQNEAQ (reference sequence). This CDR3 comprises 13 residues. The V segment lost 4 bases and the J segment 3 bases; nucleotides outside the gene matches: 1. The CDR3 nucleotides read TGTGCCAGCAGCTCAGGGGGCGACTATGGCTACACCTTC. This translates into CASSSGGDYGYTF. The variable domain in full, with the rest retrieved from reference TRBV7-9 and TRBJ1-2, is DTGVSQNPRHKITKRGQNVTFRCDPISEHNRLYWYRQTLGQGPEFLTYFQNEAQLEKSRLLSDRFSAERPKGSFSTLEIQRTEQGDSAMYLCASSSGGDYGYTFGSGTRLTVV.

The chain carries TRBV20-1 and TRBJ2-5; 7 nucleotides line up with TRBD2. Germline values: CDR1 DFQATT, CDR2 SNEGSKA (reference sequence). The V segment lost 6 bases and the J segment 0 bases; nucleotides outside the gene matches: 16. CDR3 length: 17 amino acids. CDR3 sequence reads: CSATPSGGGGYQETQYF. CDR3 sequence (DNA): TGCAGTGCAACACCTTCGGGAGGAGGAGGGTACCAAGAGACCCAGTACTTC.

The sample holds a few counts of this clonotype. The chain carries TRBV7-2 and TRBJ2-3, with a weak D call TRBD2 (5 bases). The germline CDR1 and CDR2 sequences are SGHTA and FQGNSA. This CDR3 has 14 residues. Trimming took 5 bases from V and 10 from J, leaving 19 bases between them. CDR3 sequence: CASSQPLALGAQYF. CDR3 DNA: TGTGCCAGCAGCCAACCCCTAGCCCTTGGGGCGCAGTATTTT.

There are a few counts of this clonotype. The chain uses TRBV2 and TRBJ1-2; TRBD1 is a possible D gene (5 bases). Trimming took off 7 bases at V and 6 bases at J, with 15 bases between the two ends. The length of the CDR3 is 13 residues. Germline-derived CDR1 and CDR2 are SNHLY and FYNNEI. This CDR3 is CASTATPGHGYTF. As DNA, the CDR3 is TGTGCCAGCACCGCGACGCCGGGACATGGCTACACCTTC.

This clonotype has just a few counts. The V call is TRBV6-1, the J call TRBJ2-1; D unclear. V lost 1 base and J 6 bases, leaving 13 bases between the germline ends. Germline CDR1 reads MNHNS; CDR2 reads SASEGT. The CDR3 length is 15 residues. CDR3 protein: CASSEVTGRGNEQFF. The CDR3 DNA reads TGTGCCAGCAGTGAAGTGACGGGTAGAGGCAATGAGCAGTTCTTC.

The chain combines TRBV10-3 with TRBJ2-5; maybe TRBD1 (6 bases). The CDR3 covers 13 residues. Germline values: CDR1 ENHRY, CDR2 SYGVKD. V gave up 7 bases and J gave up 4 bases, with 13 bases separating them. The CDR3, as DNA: TGTGCCATCAAAAAACAGGGCCCAGAGACCCAGTACTTC. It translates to CAIKKQGPETQYF.

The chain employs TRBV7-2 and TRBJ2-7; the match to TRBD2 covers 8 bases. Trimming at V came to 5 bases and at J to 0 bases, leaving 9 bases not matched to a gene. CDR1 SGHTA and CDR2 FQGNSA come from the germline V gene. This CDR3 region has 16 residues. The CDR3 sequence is CASSPWGSGISYEQYF. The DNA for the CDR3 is TGTGCCAGCAGCCCATGGGGTAGCGGGATCTCCTACGAGCAGTACTTC.

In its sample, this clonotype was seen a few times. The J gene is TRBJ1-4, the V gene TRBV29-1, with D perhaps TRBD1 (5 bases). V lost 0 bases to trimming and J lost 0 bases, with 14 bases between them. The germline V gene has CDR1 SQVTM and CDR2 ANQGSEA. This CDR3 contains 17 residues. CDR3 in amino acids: CSVEDLTGPATNEKLFF. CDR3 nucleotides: TGCAGCGTTGAAGATTTGACGGGACCGGCAACTAATGAAAAACTGTTTTTT.

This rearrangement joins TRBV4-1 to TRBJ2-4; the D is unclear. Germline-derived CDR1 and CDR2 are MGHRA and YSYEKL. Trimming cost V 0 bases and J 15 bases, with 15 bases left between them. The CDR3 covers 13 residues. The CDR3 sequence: CASSQDRSAVLYF. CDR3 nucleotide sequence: TGCGCCAGCAGCCAAGATCGGTCCGCGGTCCTGTACTTC.

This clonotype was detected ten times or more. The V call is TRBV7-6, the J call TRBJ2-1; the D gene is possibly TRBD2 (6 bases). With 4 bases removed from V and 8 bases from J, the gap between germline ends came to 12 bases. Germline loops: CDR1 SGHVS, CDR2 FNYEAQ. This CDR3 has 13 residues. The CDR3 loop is CASSSWTNDEQFF. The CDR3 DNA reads TGTGCCAGCAGCTCCTGGACTAACGATGAGCAGTTCTTC.

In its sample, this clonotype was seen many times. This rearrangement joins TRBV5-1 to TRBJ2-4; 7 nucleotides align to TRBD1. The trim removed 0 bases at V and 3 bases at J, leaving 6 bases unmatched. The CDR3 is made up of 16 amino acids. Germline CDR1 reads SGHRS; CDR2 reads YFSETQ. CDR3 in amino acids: CASSLAWGTVKNIQYF. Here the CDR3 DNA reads TGCGCCAGCAGCTTGGCCTGGGGGACAGTCAAAAACATTCAGTACTTC. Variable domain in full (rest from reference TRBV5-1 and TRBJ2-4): KAGVTQTPRYLIKTRGQQVTLSCSPISGHRSVSWYQQTPGQGLQFLFEYFSETQRNKGNFPGRFSGRQFSNSRSEMNVSTLELGDSALYLCASSLAWGTVKNIQYFGAGTRLSVL.

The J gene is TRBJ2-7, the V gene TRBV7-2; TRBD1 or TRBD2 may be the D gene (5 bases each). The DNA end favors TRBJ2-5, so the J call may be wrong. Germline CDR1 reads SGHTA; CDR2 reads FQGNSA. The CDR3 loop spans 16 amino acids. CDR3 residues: CASSLGFIGATETQYF. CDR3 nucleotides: TGTGCCAGCAGCTTAGGGTTTATCGGGGCCACGGAGACCCAGTACTTC.

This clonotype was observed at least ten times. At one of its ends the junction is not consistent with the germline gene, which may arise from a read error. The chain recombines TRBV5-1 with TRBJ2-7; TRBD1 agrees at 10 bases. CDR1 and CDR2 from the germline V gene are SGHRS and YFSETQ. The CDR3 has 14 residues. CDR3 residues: CASSSRTGGYEQYF. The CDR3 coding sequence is TGTGCCAGCAGCTCGCGGACAGGGGGCTACGAGCAGTACTTC.

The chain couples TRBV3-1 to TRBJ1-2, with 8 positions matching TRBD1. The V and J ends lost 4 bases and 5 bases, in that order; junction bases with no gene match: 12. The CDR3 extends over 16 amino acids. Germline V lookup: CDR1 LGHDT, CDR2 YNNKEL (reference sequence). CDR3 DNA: TGTGCCAGCAGCCCCTCCCGGACAGGGAAAGCTTATGGCTACACCTTC. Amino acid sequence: CASSPSRTGKAYGYTF.

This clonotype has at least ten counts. The CDR3: CASSLNRQGPYEQYF. Written as DNA, the CDR3 is TGTGCCAGCAGCTTAAATAGGCAGGGTCCCTACGAGCAGTACTTC. The rearrangement joins TRBV7-2 to TRBJ2-7; D may be TRBD1 (5 bases). This CDR3 comprises 15 residues. Looked up from germline, CDR1 is SGHTA and CDR2 is FQGNSA. The ends were cut back, 2 bases at V and 2 bases at J, with 13 bases in the middle.

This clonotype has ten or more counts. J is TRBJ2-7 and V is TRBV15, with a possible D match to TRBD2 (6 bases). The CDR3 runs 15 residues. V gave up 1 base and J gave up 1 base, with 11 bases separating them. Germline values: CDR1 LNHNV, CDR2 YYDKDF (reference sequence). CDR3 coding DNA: TGTGCCACCAGCAGAGGAGCAGGGACTTCCTACGAGCAGTACTTC. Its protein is CATSRGAGTSYEQYF.

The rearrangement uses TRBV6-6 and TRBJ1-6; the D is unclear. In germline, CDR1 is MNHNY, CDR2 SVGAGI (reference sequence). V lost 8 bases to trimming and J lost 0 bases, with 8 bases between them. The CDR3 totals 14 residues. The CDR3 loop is CASAPSSYNSPLHF. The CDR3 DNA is TGTGCCAGCGCCCCCAGCTCCTATAATTCACCCCTCCACTTT.

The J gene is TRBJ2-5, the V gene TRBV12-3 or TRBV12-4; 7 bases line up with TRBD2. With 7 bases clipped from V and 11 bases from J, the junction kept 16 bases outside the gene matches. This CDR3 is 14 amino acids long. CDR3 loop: CASKPQGLPWEQYF. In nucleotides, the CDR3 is TGTGCCAGCAAACCCCAGGGACTACCTTGGGAGCAGTACTTC.

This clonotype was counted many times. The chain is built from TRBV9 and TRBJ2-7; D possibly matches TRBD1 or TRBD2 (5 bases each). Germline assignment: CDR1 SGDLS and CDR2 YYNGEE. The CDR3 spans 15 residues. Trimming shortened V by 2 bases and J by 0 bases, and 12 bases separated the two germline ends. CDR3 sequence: CASSVGTTGSYEQYF. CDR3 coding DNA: TGTGCCAGCAGCGTGGGGACGACGGGCTCCTACGAGCAGTACTTC.

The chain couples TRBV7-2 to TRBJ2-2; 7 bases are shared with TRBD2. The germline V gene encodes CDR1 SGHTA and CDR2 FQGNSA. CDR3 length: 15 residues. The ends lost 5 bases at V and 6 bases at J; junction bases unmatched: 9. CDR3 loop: CASSPAGSSAGELFF. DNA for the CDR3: TGTGCCAGCAGCCCAGCGGGGAGCAGCGCCGGGGAGCTGTTTTTT.

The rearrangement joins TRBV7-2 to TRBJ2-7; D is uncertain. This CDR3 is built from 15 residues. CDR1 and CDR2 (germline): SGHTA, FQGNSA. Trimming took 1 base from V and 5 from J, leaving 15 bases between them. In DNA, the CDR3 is TGTGCCAGCAGCTTAGAGGCGTCAGGTTCCCACGAGCAGTACTTC. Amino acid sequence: CASSLEASGSHEQYF.

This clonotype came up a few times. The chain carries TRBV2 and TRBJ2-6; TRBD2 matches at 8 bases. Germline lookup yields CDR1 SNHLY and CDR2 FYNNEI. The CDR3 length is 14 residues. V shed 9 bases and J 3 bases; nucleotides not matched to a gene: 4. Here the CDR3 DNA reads TGTGCCAGTGGCGGGGGGCTTGGGGCCAACGTCCTGACTTTC. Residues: CASGGGLGANVLTF.

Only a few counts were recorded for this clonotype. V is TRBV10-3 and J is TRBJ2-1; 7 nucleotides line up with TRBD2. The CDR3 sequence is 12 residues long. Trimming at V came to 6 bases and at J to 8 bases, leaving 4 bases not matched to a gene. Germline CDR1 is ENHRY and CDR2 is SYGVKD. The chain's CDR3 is CAISEAGDEQFF. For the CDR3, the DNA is TGTGCCATCAGCGAGGCGGGGGATGAGCAGTTCTTC.

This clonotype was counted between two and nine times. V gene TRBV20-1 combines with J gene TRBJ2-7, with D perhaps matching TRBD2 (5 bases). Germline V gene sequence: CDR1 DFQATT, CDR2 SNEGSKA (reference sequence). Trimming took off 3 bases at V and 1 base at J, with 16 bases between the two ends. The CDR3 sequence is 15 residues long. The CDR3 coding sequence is TGCAGTGCTAGCCCTCGGGGTGTAAGATCCTACGAGCAGTACTTC. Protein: CSASPRGVRSYEQYF.

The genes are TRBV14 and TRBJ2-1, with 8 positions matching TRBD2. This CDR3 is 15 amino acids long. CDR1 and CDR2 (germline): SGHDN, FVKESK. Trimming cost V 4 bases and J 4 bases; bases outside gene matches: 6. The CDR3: CASSRGLELYNEQFF. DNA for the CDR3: TGTGCCAGCAGCCGGGGACTAGAACTTTACAATGAGCAGTTCTTC. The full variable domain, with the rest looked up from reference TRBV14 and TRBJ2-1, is EAGVTQFPSHSVIEKGQTVTLRCDPISGHDNLYWYRRVMGKEIKFLLHFVKESKQDESGMPNNRFLAERTGGTYSTLKVQPAELEDSGVYFCASSRGLELYNEQFFGPGTRLTVL.